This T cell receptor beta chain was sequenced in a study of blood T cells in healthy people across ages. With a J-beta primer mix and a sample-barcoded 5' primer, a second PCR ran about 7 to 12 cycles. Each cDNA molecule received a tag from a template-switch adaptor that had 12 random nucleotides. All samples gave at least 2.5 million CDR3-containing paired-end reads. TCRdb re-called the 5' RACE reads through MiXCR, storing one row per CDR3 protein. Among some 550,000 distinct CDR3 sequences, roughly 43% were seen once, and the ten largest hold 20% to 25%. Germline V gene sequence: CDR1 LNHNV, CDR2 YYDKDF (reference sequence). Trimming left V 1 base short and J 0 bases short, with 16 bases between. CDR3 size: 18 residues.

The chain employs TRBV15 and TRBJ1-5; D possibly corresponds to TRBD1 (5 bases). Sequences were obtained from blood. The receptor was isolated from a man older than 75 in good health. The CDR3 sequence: CATSRAQGRGNSNQPQHF. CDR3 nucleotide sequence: TGTGCCACCAGCAGAGCCCAAGGAAGGGGCAATAGCAATCAGCCCCAGCATTTT.